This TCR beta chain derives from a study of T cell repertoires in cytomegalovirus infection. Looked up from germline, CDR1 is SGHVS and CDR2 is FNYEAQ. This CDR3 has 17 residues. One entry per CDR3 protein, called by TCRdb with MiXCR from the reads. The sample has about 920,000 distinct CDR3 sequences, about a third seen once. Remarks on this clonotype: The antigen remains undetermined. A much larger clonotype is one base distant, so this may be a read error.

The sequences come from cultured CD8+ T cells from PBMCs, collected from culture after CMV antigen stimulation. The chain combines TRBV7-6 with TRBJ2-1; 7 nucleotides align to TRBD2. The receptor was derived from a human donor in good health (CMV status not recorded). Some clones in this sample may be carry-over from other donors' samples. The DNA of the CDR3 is TGTGCCAGCAGCGACAAATTAGCGGGTGACTCCTACGATGAGCAGTTCTTC. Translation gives CASSDKLAGDSYDEQFF.